The 5 T cell receptor beta chains below come from one sample, sequenced in a study of cytomegalovirus exposure and HLA in healthy donors. PCR involved 60 Vbeta and 13 Jbeta primers. The protocol was immunoSEQ multiplex PCR, while the TCRdb copy is restricted to in-frame clones and leaves out a portion. This table holds some 130,000 clones, approximately 79% found once. The sequencing sample was made of PBMCs. These receptors all stem from a man in his forties or fifties in good health and CMV-seropositive.

The chain is built from TRBV28 and TRBJ2-7; tentatively, D is TRBD1 (5 bases). The germline gives CDR1 MDHEN, CDR2 SYDVKM. The CDR3 extends over 13 amino acids. V lost 7 bases to trimming and J lost 2 bases, with 12 bases between them. The CDR3 DNA follows: TGTGCCAGCAACTCCCAGGGAACCTACGAGCAGTACTTC. The encoded protein is CASNSQGTYEQYF.

The chain is built from TRBV27 and TRBJ1-2, with D maybe TRBD1 (5 bases). CDR1 is MNHEY and CDR2 is SMNVEV in the germline V gene (reference sequence). The CDR3 consists of 14 residues. Trimming took off 2 bases at V and 4 bases at J, with 11 bases between the two ends. In nucleotides, the CDR3 is TGTGCCAGCAGTTTAAATCCAGGGCTCTATGGCTACACCTTC. Encoded protein: CASSLNPGLYGYTF.

This sequence joins TRBV6-6 and TRBJ2-3, with D unresolved. This CDR3 contains 13 residues. V lost 5 bases to trimming and J lost 6 bases, with 12 bases between them. In germline, CDR1 is MNHNY, CDR2 SVGAGI (reference sequence). The CDR3 here is CASSPTLWDTQYF. CDR3 in DNA: TGTGCCAGCAGTCCGACTCTATGGGATACGCAGTATTTT.

This clone has a single count. The chain recombines TRBV19 with TRBJ1-2, with 9 bases lining up with TRBD1. Germline V CDR1 and CDR2: LNHDA, SQIVND (reference sequence). J was trimmed by 6 bases and V by 5 bases; bases with no gene match: 7. The CDR3 extends over 14 amino acids. The CDR3 DNA is TGTGCCAGTAGTCCACTCCGACAGGGGGATGGCTACACCTTC. Its translation: CASSPLRQGDGYTF.

The V and J genes are TRBV18 and TRBJ2-7; 9 bases line up with TRBD2. The trim removed 2 bases at V and 6 bases at J, leaving 8 bases unmatched. In germline, CDR1 is KGHSH, CDR2 LQKENI. This CDR3 region has 15 residues. CDR3 DNA: TGTGCCAGCTCACCAAAAGCTAGCGGGAACGGCGAGCAGTACTTC. Translated: CASSPKASGNGEQYF.